The 17 T cell receptor beta chains given below trace back to one sample, sequenced in a study of monozygotic twins with inflammatory bowel disease. With the 5' RACE reads reprocessed, TCRdb shows one record per CDR3 protein and no DNA. Recorded for this sample: 110,000 to 150,000 distinct CDR3 sequences. The specimen was blood. These receptors originate from a human donor with ulcerative colitis or Crohn's disease, or a healthy co-twin of an affected twin (not recorded which).

This chain connects TRBV20-1 to TRBJ2-1; the TCRdb D gene call, TRBD2, has no DNA to confirm it. CDR3 length: 12 residues. CDR1 is DFQATT, CDR2 SNEGSKA, per germline (reference sequence). CDR3 protein: CSASSGYNEQFF.

This chain links TRBV10-3 with TRBJ2-7; TCRdb's D call of TRBD1 is untestable without DNA. CDR1 is ENHRY and CDR2 is SYGVKD in the germline V gene. The CDR3 runs to 14 residues. The chain's CDR3 is CAISESIDSYEQYF.

V is TRBV7-2 and J is TRBJ1-2. Germline assignment: CDR1 SGHTA and CDR2 FQGNSA. CDR3 length equals 13 residues. The CDR3 sequence is CASSLGPNYGYTF.

The genes are TRBV10-3 and TRBJ1-3. The CDR3 consists of 15 residues. Germline V lookup: CDR1 ENHRY, CDR2 SYGVKD. Here the CDR3 reads CAISESTASGNTIYF.

V usage is TRBV5-5 and J usage is TRBJ1-6. The CDR3 extends over 17 amino acids. Looked up from germline, CDR1 is SGHKS and CDR2 is YYEKEE (reference sequence). CDR3 sequence: CASSWGQSSSYNSPLHF.

The rearrangement uses TRBV10-1 and TRBJ2-1; the TRBD2 assignment by TCRdb is unverifiable without DNA. Looked up from germline, CDR1 is WNHNN and CDR2 is SYGVQD (reference sequence). The CDR3 runs to 15 residues. CDR3 loop: CASSDSGSSYNEQFF.

V and J are TRBV5-1 and TRBJ1-2. The CDR3 contains 14 residues. Germline assignment: CDR1 SGHRS and CDR2 YFSETQ. CDR3 region: CASSDGGTGYGYTF.

The rearrangement links TRBV2 to TRBJ1-5; the TCRdb D gene call, TRBD1, has no DNA to confirm it. Per the germline V gene, CDR1 is SNHLY and CDR2 is FYNNEI. The CDR3 spans 14 residues. CDR3 sequence: CASSPGTVNQPQHF. Using reference TRBV2 and TRBJ1-5 for the parts outside the CDR3, the full variable domain is EPEVTQTPSHQVTQMGQEVILRCVPISNHLYFYWYRQILGQKVEFLVSFYNNEISEKSEIFDDQFSVERPDGSNFTLKIRSTKLEDSAMYFCASSPGTVNQPQHFGDGTRLSIL.

CDR3 loop: CASSLGGRPTGELFF. The J gene is TRBJ2-2, the V gene TRBV5-8; the TRBD2 assignment by TCRdb is unverifiable without DNA. This CDR3 is 15 amino acids long. Germline V gene data show CDR1 as SGHTS and CDR2 as YDEGEE.

The CDR3 spells CASGPRGREGNTIYF. The chain combines TRBV27 with TRBJ1-3; TCRdb's D call of TRBD1 is untestable without DNA. This CDR3 region has 15 residues. CDR1 MNHEY and CDR2 SMNVEV come from the germline V gene (reference sequence).

The chain recombines TRBV28 with TRBJ2-5. There are 13 residues in the CDR3. The germline CDR1 and CDR2 sequences are MDHEN and SYDVKM. The chain's CDR3 is CASSKDYQETQYF.

The chain is built from TRBV28 and TRBJ1-2. The CDR3 covers 12 residues. CDR1 and CDR2 from the germline V gene are MDHEN and SYDVKM. The CDR3 sequence: CASSNLDNGYTF.

The rearrangement joins TRBV19 to TRBJ2-7; TCRdb lists TRBD2, though no DNA is available to test this call. The germline CDR1 and CDR2 sequences are LNHDA and SQIVND (reference sequence). There are 16 residues in the CDR3. CDR3: CASSTRTSGSFGEQYF.

The genes are TRBV19 and TRBJ1-5; the TCRdb call, TRBD1, lacks DNA for checking. Looked up from germline, CDR1 is LNHDA and CDR2 is SQIVND (reference sequence). The CDR3 covers 15 residues. CDR3 protein: CASTADRESNQPQHF.

The chain links TRBV25-1 to TRBJ1-1; absent DNA, TCRdb's TRBD1 call cannot be checked. Germline V gene data show CDR1 as MGHDK and CDR2 as SYGVNS. The CDR3 covers 14 residues. The CDR3 spells CASRGLDFVAEAFF.

The gene calls are TRBV20-1 and TRBJ1-4. Germline CDR1 DFQATT, CDR2 SNEGSKA (reference sequence). This CDR3 has 11 residues. The CDR3 spells CSAREDEKLFF.

The chain is built from TRBV5-1 and TRBJ2-2; without DNA, the TCRdb call of TRBD1 cannot be checked. The CDR3 extends over 13 amino acids. Germline lookup yields CDR1 SGHRS and CDR2 YFSETQ. CDR3 sequence reads: CASSPRGTGELFF.